This T cell receptor (beta chain) was sequenced for a study of response to subunit inactivated influenza vaccine. This clonotype turned up a few times. TCRdb re-derived calls from the RT-PCR reads in MiXCR, one entry per CDR3 protein. The table shows more than 450,000 distinct CDR3 sequences, with around 11% occurring only once. Another study also made use of these data, one on T cells expressing NK-cell markers. This second study notes: What made the TCR beta cDNA was 5'RACE template switching with UMIs. Most of the eight sequenced donors tested HCMV-seropositive; one tested seronegative.

The sequencing used PBMCs from blood, collected on the day of vaccination. This TCR was recovered from a man over 45 who received an inactivated influenza vaccine.

The CDR3 sequence is CASSYSGLAGIARPTGELFF. CDR3 nucleotide sequence: TGTGCCAGCAGTTACTCGGGACTAGCGGGAATCGCTAGACCCACCGGGGAGCTGTTTTTT. The rearrangement joins TRBV6-2 or TRBV6-3 to TRBJ2-2; 13 nucleotides agree with TRBD2. In germline, CDR1 is MNHEY, CDR2 SVGEGT. There are 20 residues in the CDR3. Trimming at V came to 0 bases and at J to 4 bases, leaving 11 bases not matched to a gene.